Included here is one TCR beta chain sequence, with context. RNA transcripts provided the source from which TCR beta CDR3 regions were amplified. An initial round of RT-PCR targeting the TCR CDR3 relied on the HTBI primer set. TCRdb processed the multiplex PCR reads anew with MiXCR; each CDR3 protein has one entry. The repertoire holds more than 500,000 distinct CDR3 sequences, 15% to 20% seen once, with over 25% in the top ten. The sample belongs to a study of T cells in Graves' hyperthyroidism and ophthalmopathy. The source is a woman younger than 45 with Graves' ophthalmopathy. Sequencing was carried out using blood.

Here the CDR3 reads CASSPREAPNEQFF. CDR3 sequence (DNA): TGTGCCAGCAGCCCCCGGGAGGCCCCCAATGAGCAGTTCTTC. The chain uses TRBV9 and TRBJ2-1; 7 bases line up with TRBD2. Germline values: CDR1 SGDLS, CDR2 YYNGEE. The junction had 7 bases not matched to a gene; V was cut back by 4 bases and J by 6 bases. The CDR3 covers 14 residues.